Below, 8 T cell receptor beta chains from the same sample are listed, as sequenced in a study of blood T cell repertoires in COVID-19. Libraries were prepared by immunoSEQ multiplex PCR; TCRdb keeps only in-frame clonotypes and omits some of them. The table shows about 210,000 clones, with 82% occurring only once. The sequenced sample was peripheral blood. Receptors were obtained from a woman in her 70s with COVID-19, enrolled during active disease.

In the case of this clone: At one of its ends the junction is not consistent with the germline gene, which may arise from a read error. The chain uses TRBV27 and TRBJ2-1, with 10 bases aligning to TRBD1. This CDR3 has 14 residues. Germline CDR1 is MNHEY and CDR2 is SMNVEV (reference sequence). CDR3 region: CASRFRDRGNEQFF. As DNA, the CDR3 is TGTGCCAGCCGTTTCCGGGACAGGGGAAATGAGCAGTTCTTC.

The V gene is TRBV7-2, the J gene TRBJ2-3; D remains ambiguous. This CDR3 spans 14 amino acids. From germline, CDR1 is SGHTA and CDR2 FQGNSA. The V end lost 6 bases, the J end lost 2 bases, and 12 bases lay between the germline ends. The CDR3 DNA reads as TGTGCCAGCAGGGATGAGGTCCACACAGATACGCAGTATTTT. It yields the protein CASRDEVHTDTQYF.

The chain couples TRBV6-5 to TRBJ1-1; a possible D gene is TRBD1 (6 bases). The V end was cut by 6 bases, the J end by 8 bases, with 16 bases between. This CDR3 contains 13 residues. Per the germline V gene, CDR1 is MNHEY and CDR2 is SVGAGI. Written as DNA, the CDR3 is TGTGCCAGCAGCAATATCGGACAGCGAGAAGCTTTCTTT. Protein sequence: CASSNIGQREAFF.

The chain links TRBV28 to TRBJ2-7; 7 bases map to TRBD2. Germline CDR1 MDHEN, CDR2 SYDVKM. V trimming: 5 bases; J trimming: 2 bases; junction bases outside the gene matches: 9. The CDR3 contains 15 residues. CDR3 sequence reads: CASSASGGRAYEQYF. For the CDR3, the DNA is TGTGCCAGCAGTGCTTCCGGGGGGAGGGCCTACGAGCAGTACTTC. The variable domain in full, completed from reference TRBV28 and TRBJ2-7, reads DVKVTQSSRYLVKRTGEKVFLECVQDMDHENMFWYRQDPGLGLRLIYFSYDVKMKEKGDIPEGYSVSREKKERFSLILESASTNQTSMYLCASSASGGRAYEQYFGPGTRLTVT.

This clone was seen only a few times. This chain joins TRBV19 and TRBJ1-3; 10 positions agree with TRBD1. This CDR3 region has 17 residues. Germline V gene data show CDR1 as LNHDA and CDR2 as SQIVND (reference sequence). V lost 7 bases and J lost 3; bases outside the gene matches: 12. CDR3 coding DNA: TGTGCCAGTAAACACCCCGAAGGACAGGGGGGTGGAAACACCATATATTTT. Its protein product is CASKHPEGQGGGNTIYF.

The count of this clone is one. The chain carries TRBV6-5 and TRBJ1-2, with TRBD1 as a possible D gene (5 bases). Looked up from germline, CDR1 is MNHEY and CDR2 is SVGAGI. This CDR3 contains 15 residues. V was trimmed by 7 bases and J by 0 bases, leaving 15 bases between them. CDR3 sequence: CASIAVGPTNYGYTF. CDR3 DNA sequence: TGTGCCAGCATCGCCGTGGGGCCTACTAACTATGGCTACACCTTC.

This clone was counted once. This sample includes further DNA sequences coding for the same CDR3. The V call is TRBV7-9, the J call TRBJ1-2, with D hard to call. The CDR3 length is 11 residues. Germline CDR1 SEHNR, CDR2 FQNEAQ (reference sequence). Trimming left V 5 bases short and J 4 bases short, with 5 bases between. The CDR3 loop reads CASSPGYGYTF. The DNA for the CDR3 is TGTGCCAGCAGCCCCGGCTATGGCTACACCTTC.

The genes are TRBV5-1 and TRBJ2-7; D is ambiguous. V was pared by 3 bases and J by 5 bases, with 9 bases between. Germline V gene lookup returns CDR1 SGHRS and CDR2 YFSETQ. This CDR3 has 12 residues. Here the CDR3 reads CASSSERHEQYF. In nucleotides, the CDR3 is TGCGCCAGCAGCTCGGAGAGGCACGAGCAGTACTTC.